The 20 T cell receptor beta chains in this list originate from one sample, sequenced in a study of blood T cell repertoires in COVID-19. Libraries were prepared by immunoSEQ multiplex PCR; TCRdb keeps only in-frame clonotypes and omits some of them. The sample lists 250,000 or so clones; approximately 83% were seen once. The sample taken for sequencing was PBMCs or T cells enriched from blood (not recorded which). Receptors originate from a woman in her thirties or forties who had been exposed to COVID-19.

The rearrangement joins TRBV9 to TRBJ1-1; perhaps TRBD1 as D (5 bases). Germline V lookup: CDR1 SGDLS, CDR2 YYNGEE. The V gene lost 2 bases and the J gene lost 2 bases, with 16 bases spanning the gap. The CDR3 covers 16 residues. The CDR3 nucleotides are TGTGCCAGCAGCGTTGGAAGCATGGGGCCCAACACTGAAGCTTTCTTT. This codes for CASSVGSMGPNTEAFF.

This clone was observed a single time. Here the CDR3 reads CASSLGTASGTDTQYF. CDR3 DNA sequence: TGTGCCAGCAGCTTGGGGACAGCCTCTGGCACAGATACGCAGTATTTT. The chain uses TRBV11-2 and TRBJ2-3, with 7 bases that match TRBD1. Germline assignment: CDR1 SGHAT and CDR2 FQNNGV. The J segment lost 1 base and the V segment lost 3 bases, leaving 7 bases of the junction unmatched. The CDR3 spans 16 residues.

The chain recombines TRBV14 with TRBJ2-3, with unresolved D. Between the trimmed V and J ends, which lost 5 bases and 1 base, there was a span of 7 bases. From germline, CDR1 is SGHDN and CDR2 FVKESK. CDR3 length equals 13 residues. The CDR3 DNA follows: TGTGCCAGCAGCTTGTCCGGCACAGATACGCAGTATTTT. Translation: CASSLSGTDTQYF.

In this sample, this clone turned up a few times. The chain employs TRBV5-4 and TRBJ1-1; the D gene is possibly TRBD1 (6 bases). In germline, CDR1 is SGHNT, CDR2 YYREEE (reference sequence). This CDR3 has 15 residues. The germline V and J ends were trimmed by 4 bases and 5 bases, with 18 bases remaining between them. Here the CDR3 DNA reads TGTGCCAGCAGCGACACATCAGGGGCCTTTACTGAAGCTTTCTTT. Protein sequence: CASSDTSGAFTEAFF.

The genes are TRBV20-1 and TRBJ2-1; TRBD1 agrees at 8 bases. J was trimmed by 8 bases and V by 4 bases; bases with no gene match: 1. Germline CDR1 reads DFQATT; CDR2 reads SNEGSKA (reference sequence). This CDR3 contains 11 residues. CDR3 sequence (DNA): TGCAGTGCTACAGGGGGCGATGAGCAGTTCTTC. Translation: CSATGGDEQFF.

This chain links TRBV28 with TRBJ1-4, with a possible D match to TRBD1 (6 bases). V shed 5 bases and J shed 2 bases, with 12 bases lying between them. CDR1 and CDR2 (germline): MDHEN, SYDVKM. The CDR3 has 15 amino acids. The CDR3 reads CASSPGQPTNEKLFF. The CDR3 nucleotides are TGTGCCAGCAGTCCCGGACAGCCCACTAATGAAAAACTGTTTTTT. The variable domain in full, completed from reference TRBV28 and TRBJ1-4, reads DVKVTQSSRYLVKRTGEKVFLECVQDMDHENMFWYRQDPGLGLRLIYFSYDVKMKEKGDIPEGYSVSREKKERFSLILESASTNQTSMYLCASSPGQPTNEKLFFGSGTQLSVL.

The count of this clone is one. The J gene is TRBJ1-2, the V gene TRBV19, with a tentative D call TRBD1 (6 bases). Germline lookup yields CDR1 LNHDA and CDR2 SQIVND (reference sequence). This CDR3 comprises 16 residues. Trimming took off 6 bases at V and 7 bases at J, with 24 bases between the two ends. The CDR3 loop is CASRRGIGQGFGGYTF. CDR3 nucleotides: TGTGCCAGTAGAAGGGGGATTGGCCAGGGGTTTGGTGGCTACACCTTC.

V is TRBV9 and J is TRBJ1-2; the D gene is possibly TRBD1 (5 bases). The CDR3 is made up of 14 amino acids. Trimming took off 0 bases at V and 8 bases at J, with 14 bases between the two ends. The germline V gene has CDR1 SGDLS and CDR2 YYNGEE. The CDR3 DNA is TGTGCCAGCAGCGTAGGGGTCCCCGGGGGGGGCTACACCTTC. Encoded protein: CASSVGVPGGGYTF.

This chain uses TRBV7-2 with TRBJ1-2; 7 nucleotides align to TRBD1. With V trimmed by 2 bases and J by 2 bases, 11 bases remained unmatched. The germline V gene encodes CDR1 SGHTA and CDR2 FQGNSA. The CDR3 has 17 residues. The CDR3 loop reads CASSLKTFSGQNYGYTF. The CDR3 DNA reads TGTGCCAGCAGCTTAAAAACCTTTTCGGGACAGAACTATGGCTACACCTTC.

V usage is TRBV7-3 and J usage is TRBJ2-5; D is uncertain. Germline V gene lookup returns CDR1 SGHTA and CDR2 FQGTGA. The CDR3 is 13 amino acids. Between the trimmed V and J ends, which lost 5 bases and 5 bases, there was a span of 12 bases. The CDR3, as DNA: TGTGCCAGCAGCCCTGTAGGAGCGGAGACCCAGTACTTC. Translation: CASSPVGAETQYF.

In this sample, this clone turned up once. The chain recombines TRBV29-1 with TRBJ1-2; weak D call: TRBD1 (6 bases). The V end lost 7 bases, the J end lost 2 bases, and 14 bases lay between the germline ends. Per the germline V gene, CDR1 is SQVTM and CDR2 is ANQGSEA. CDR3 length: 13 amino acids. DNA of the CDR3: TGCAGCGGAACTCGACAGGAAAACTATGGCTACACCTTC. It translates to CSGTRQENYGYTF.

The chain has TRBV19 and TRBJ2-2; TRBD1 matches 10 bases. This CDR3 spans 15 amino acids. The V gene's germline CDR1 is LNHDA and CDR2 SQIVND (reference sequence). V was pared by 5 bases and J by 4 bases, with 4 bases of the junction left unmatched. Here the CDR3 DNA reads TGTGCCAGTAGTCCCGGGACAGGGGTCACCGGGGAGCTGTTTTTT. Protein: CASSPGTGVTGELFF.

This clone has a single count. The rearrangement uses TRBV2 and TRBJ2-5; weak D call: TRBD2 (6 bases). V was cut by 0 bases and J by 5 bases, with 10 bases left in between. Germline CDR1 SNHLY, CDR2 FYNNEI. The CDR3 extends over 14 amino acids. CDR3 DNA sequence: TGTGCCAGCAGTGAAGCGCCGGGGGTGGAGACCCAGTACTTC. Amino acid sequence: CASSEAPGVETQYF.

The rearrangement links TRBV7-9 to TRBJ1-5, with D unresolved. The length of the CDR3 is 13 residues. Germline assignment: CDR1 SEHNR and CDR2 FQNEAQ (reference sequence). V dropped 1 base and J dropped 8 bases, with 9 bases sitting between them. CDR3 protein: CASSLVGVEPQHF. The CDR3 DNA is TGTGCCAGCAGCTTAGTTGGAGTTGAGCCCCAGCATTTT.

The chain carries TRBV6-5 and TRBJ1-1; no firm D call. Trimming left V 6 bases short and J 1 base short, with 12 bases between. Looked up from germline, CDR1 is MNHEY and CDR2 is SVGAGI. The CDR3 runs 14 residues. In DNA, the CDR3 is TGTGCCAGCAGCCGGGATCGGGGGAACACTGAAGCTTTCTTT. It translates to CASSRDRGNTEAFF.

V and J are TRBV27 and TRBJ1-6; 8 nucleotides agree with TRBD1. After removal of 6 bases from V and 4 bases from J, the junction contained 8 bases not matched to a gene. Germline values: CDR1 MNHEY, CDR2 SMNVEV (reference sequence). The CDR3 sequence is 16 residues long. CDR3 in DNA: TGTGCCAGCAGCAACACAAACAGGGGGTATAATTCACCCCTCCACTTT. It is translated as CASSNTNRGYNSPLHF.

CDR3 DNA: TGTGCCTGGAGTCGTGGGGAGGGTCAGCCCCAGCATTTT. Protein: CAWSRGEGQPQHF. The J gene is TRBJ1-5, the V gene TRBV30; no definite D call. The CDR3 consists of 13 residues. With 2 bases removed from V and 6 bases from J, the gap between germline ends came to 11 bases. Germline loops: CDR1 GTSNPN, CDR2 SVGIG (reference sequence).

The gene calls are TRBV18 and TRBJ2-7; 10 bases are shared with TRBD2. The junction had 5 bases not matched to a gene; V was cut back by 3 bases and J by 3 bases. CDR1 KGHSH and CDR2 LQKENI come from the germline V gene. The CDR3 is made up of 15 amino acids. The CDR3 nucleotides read TGTGCCAGCTCACCCTCCGGGACTAGCGACTACGAGCAGTACTTC. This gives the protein CASSPSGTSDYEQYF.

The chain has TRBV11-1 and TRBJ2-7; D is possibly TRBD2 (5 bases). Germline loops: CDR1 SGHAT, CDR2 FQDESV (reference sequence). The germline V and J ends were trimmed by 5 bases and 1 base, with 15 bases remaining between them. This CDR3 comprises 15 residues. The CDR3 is CASSDTFRRSYEQYF. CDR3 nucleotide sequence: TGTGCCAGCAGCGACACCTTCAGGAGGTCCTACGAGCAGTACTTC.

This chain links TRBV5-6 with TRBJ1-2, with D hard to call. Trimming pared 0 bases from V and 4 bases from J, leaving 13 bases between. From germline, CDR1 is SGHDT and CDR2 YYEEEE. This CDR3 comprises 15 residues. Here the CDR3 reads CASSLVASKIYGYTF. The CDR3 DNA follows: TGTGCCAGCAGCTTGGTCGCGTCAAAAATCTATGGCTACACCTTC.